This TCR beta chain was captured by sequencing in a study of T cell responses to AZD1222 COVID-19 vaccine (dated by TCRdb to the early 2020s). About the study as a whole: TCR sequencing covered over 230 trial participants: approximately 200 given two doses of AZD1222 and some 25 given two doses of MenACWY control vaccine. Trial participants were enrolled into age subgroups of 18-55, 56-69 and 70-plus years, which contained around 150, 28 and 57 TCR-sequenced participants, respectively. Paper-wide results and their limitations: Participants were mostly white British, with more females than males. The authors suggested clonal diversity may have been underestimated. The vaccine-associated CD4 TCRs covered the entire spike protein, and the dominant responses fell in regions 160-218 and 743-854. After two AZD1222 doses, spike-specific TCR breadth and depth were significantly higher than at day 0 and than in MenACWY recipients. Because no day 14 peak-response samples were available, the repertoires could be characterized only after the peak T cell response. The 56-69-year group was small, and its depth increase did not reach significance, likely because of low power. Conclusions about previously exposed vaccinees are limited, since just 6 or 7 AZD1222 recipients were seropositive for SARS-CoV-2 at baseline. Epitopes outside the regions mutated in the B.1.351 and B.1.1.7 variants were reportedly recognized by nearly half of the unique spike-specific TCRs.

The germline ends are 5 bases apart after V is trimmed by 1 base and J by 4 bases. The CDR3 holds 12 amino acids from the cysteine to the phenylalanine. The DNA shown is the 36-base CDR3, in frame from base 1. The germline V gene supplies CDR1 SGHRS and CDR2 YFSETQ. The intended sense of this specimen's time point label: about 28 days (+/-7) after the second vaccine dose. AZD1222 recipients given second doses at about 4 weeks or at about 12 weeks were pooled, since spike-specific TCR depth and breadth were not found to differ between the two schedules. Vaccinee samples came from UK trials COV001 and COV002, including a single-blind randomized controlled phase 2/3 trial of AZD1222 (ChAdOx1 nCoV-19) in healthy adults. For TCRbeta chain sequencing, PBMC samples were collected from trial participants at day 0 and at day 28 after the second dose. As regards this clone: There is no known antigen for this receptor. The input lacks base qualities; no much larger clone sits a single base away.

The CDR3 regions of human TCRbeta chains were analyzed by immunosequencing. As for how the authors treated the data: Repertoire TCRs were matched against a reference library of SARS-CoV-2-specific TCRs generated with the MIRA antigen-specificity platform. Breadth meant the fraction of unique TCRs that were SARS-CoV-2-associated, whereas depth meant the fraction of total T cells that were SARS-CoV-2-associated. Using the MIRA data, each spike-specific TCR was assigned both to the spike region to which the TCR was reactive and to a CD4 or CD8 class. Log10-transformed breadth and depth values were compared by one-way ANOVA with Sidak's multiple comparisons tests. TCRdb mirrors the immuneACCESS table, restricted to in-frame sequences. Some clones are absent from its copies; in checked studies, under half trace to an unresolved V gene, and the reason for the others is unknown. For V, J and clone size, that table is used; D and trimming come from the DNA. The sample contains 90,000 to 150,000 clones, around 92% of them found a single time. The top ten hold over 7.5% of the sample.

This material consisted of peripheral blood, taken 28 days after the second AZD1222 dose. Rearrangement joined TRBV5-1 to TRBJ2-5; no confident D gene assignment can be made. The sequence derives from an adult who received the AZD1222 COVID-19 vaccine. In nucleotide form, the sequence is TGCGCCAGCAGCTTGTACAGAGAGACCCAGTACTTC. This translates into CASSLYRETQYF.